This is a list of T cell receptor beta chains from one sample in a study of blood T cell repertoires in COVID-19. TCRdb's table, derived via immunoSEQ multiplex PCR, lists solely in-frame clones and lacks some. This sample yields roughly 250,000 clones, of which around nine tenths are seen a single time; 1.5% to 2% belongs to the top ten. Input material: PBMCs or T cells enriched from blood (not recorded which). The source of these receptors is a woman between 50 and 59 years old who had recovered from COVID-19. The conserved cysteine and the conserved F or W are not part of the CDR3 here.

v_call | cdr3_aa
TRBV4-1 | ASSQGKWASVQETQY
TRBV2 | ASSDAVDTQY
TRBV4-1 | ASSQGLLNTEAF
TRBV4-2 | ASSPGLAGVGVSNEQF
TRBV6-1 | ASSESRVWTEAF
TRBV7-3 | ASSFGELDSGYT
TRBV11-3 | ASSTSQNTEAF
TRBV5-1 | ASSSTDRRGQETQY
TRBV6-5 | ASSYSRGGGPQH
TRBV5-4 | ASSSGLAYEQY
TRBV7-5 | ASPIRDRRWRSDTQY
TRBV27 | ASSSPRGSFNEKLF
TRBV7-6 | ASSSSAGWEQY
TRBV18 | ASSPPIGGHTGELF
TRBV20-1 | SARPLTEAF
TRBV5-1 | ASSPRMNTEAF
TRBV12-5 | ASGLVVGGPRLVHEQY
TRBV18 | ASSPGMLADYEQY
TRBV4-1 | ASSRTSGSIYEQY
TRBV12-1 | ASSAKPYGYT
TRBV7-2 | ASSLTGAEQY
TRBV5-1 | ASSSGQGAYNEQF
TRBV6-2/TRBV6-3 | ASSYRQDQETQY
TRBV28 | ASSSAGLANNEQF
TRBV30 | AWRTRGQTYEQY
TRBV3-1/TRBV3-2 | ASSLRWPEGSEQY
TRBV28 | ASRGQGNTGELF
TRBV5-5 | ASSRIKWTSGDTQY
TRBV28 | ASSPWGGEVKPQH
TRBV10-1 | ASSKKNDRSYEQY
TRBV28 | ASSLRQIMNTEAF
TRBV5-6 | ASSFRGGSTEAF